Listed below are T cell receptor beta chains from one sample, sequenced in a study of blood T cell repertoires in COVID-19. This table comes from immunoSEQ multiplex PCR, and its TCRdb copy is limited to in-frame clones, with some not included. This sample has 93,000 or so clones, with less than 90% found just once. Sequencing was done on a sample of peripheral blood. Source of these receptors: a human donor in a cohort sampled during active COVID-19. Both conserved end residues are part of each CDR3. The order of the fields is J gene, V gene, CDR3 protein.

TRBJ1-2,TRBV30,CAWSKPGQGYYGYTF
TRBJ2-7,TRBV27,CASSLSQGLGHEQYF
TRBJ2-1,TRBV6-1,CASSDLAGGPNEQFF
TRBJ1-5,TRBV12-2,CASRLGLFQDYSNQPQHF
TRBJ1-1,TRBV6-6,CASAVMNTEAFF
TRBJ1-6,TRBV19,CASSPGGLNSPLHF
TRBJ2-7,TRBV15,CATSRDGQVGYEQYF
TRBJ1-2,TRBV5-4,CASSLVGDRGLKVYGYTF
TRBJ2-5,TRBV6-1,CASSDAAGVSIQYF
TRBJ2-1,TRBV29-1,CSAPLVSAYNEQFF
TRBJ2-7,TRBV6-5,CASRGTSSYEQYF
TRBJ1-1,TRBV6-1,CASSDEGGRGRRNTEAFF
TRBJ2-7,TRBV27,CASSFHRGYEQYF
TRBJ2-1,TRBV28,CASSGLTGSAEQFF
TRBJ2-5,TRBV9,CASSPQGGIAETQYF
TRBJ2-1,TRBV7-3,CASSSWAARHNEQFF
TRBJ2-7,TRBV7-2,CASSADWGSGYEQYF
TRBJ1-4,TRBV6-5,CASSKNRDEKLFF
TRBJ1-5,TRBV6-6,CASSPDTGNQPQHF
TRBJ1-4,TRBV10-3,CAISASDGGLSNEKLFF
TRBJ2-4,TRBV5-1,CASSLERSGDIQYF
TRBJ1-1,TRBV7-8,CASSLAGGVHYTEAFF
TRBJ2-3,TRBV7-6,CASSRSGADTDTQYF
TRBJ2-7,TRBV11-2,CASRPWRGNEQYF
TRBJ1-1,TRBV28,CASRTIEQGMNTEAFF
TRBJ2-7,TRBV10-3,CAFSGGASSEQYF
TRBJ2-3,TRBV7-2,CASSSAGGPPDTQYF
TRBJ2-7,TRBV19,CASSRQGAPYEQYF
TRBJ2-5,TRBV19,CASRLGQGSQTQYF
TRBJ1-2,TRBV25-1,CASSEQGAPYGYTF
TRBJ2-5,TRBV6-6,CASRAPGHLQETQYF
TRBJ1-4,TRBV11-2,CASSLRGGGASGEKLFF
TRBJ1-2,TRBV6-4,CASSDTGQGVGGYTF
TRBJ1-1,TRBV11-2,CASSLGRGNTEAFF
TRBJ2-7,TRBV19,CASSITAGRGGLAGSYEQYF
TRBJ1-5,TRBV4-1,CASSLSGQGYQPQHF
TRBJ2-1,TRBV10-1,CASSARDGAGGLHEQFF
TRBJ2-3,TRBV25-1,CASSDARLASTDTQYF
TRBJ1-6,TRBV12-3/TRBV12-4,CATATGGYSPLHF
TRBJ2-2,TRBV6-5,CASSLGDTGELFF
TRBJ2-1,TRBV7-8,CASSSAGRTGKGNEQFF
TRBJ2-2,TRBV11-1,CASSRPSGRNTGELFF
TRBJ2-7,TRBV6-6,CASSYGGGRKAYEQYF
TRBJ1-6,TRBV28,CASSFPHPPLHF